This is a list of T cell receptor beta chains from one sample in a study of blood T cell repertoires in COVID-19. Sequencing was performed with immunoSEQ multiplex PCR; in TCRdb, only in-frame clones are kept and a portion is missing. The repertoire holds 120,000 to 150,000 clones, with about 83% as singletons. Sequences were obtained from peripheral blood. These receptors were collected from a woman aged 45-60 years with active or convalescent COVID-19. Each CDR3 is given with its conserved first and last residue. Rows give clone size only sometimes, using once, few, many, or a class for an expanded clone.

clone size: NA; CDR3 length: 13; V gene: TRBV2; J gene: TRBJ2-7; CDR3 protein: CASTREKFYEQYF
clone size: NA; CDR3 length: 13; V gene: TRBV2; J gene: TRBJ1-2; CDR3 protein: CASTSDRDGGYTF
clone size: NA; CDR3 length: 14; V gene: TRBV5-4; J gene: TRBJ2-3; CDR3 protein: CASSSGILTDTQYF
clone size: NA; CDR3 length: 14; V gene: TRBV7-2; J gene: TRBJ1-2; CDR3 protein: CASNKFGEGYGYTF
clone size: few; CDR3 length: 15; V gene: TRBV5-8; J gene: TRBJ1-4; CDR3 protein: CASRLLLATNEKLFF
clone size: once; CDR3 length: 16; V gene: TRBV5-4; J gene: TRBJ2-7; CDR3 protein: CASSWGGNPPGGEQYF
clone size: NA; CDR3 length: 14; V gene: TRBV7-6; J gene: TRBJ1-1; CDR3 protein: CASSPSHSNTEAFF
clone size: few; CDR3 length: 14; V gene: TRBV15; J gene: TRBJ2-7; CDR3 protein: CATSRTGGSYEQYF
clone size: NA; CDR3 length: 16; V gene: TRBV6-6; J gene: TRBJ1-6; CDR3 protein: CASSPGQGGYNSPLHF
clone size: few; CDR3 length: 16; V gene: TRBV28; J gene: TRBJ2-7; CDR3 protein: CASSLWGQGSGNEQYF
clone size: few; CDR3 length: 15; V gene: TRBV5-5; J gene: TRBJ1-1; CDR3 protein: CASSSKSRDTVRAFF
clone size: NA; CDR3 length: 14; V gene: TRBV28; J gene: TRBJ1-1; CDR3 protein: CASYILPTTGKAFF
clone size: NA; CDR3 length: 18; V gene: TRBV11-2; J gene: TRBJ1-1; CDR3 protein: CASSSQKIQGARGTEAFF
clone size: NA; CDR3 length: 14; V gene: TRBV7-9; J gene: TRBJ2-2; CDR3 protein: CASSLERSTGELFF
clone size: NA; CDR3 length: 15; V gene: TRBV2; J gene: TRBJ1-1; CDR3 protein: CASRSGDLPTHEAFF
clone size: NA; CDR3 length: 16; V gene: TRBV7-3; J gene: TRBJ2-1; CDR3 protein: CASSETSGTLYNEQFF
clone size: NA; CDR3 length: 12; V gene: TRBV9; J gene: TRBJ2-5; CDR3 protein: CASSRGQETQYF
clone size: many; CDR3 length: 15; V gene: TRBV2; J gene: TRBJ2-1; CDR3 protein: CASTDLRGDYNEQFF
clone size: many; CDR3 length: 15; V gene: TRBV2; J gene: TRBJ1-2; CDR3 protein: CASSEASGGSYGYTF
clone size: NA; CDR3 length: 16; V gene: TRBV3-1/TRBV3-2; J gene: TRBJ2-3; CDR3 protein: CASSSRGGRSGDTQYF
clone size: few; CDR3 length: 13; V gene: TRBV19; J gene: TRBJ1-2; CDR3 protein: CASSIDLVAGYTF
clone size: NA; CDR3 length: 14; V gene: TRBV19; J gene: TRBJ1-1; CDR3 protein: CASSIATGLTEAFF
clone size: NA; CDR3 length: 16; V gene: TRBV7-9; J gene: TRBJ1-4; CDR3 protein: CASSYGTGGTNEKLFF
clone size: NA; CDR3 length: 13; V gene: TRBV7-2; J gene: TRBJ2-3; CDR3 protein: CASSSNKPDTQYF
clone size: NA; CDR3 length: 14; V gene: TRBV7-9; J gene: TRBJ1-2; CDR3 protein: CASSLVGRDYGYTF
clone size: NA; CDR3 length: 18; V gene: TRBV7-9; J gene: TRBJ1-5; CDR3 protein: CASSHSLWDRGNNQPQHF
clone size: NA; CDR3 length: 15; V gene: TRBV18; J gene: TRBJ1-4; CDR3 protein: CASSPRQGFGEKLFF
clone size: NA; CDR3 length: 14; V gene: TRBV6-2/TRBV6-3; J gene: TRBJ1-1; CDR3 protein: CASSYPGQSTEAFF
clone size: few; CDR3 length: 15; V gene: TRBV28; J gene: TRBJ1-1; CDR3 protein: CASSLPLTGNTEAFF
clone size: NA; CDR3 length: 14; V gene: TRBV27; J gene: TRBJ1-1; CDR3 protein: CASGLGDGHTEAFF
clone size: NA; CDR3 length: 16; V gene: TRBV4-3; J gene: TRBJ1-2; CDR3 protein: CASSQEVGRVNGGYTF
clone size: NA; CDR3 length: 15; V gene: TRBV2; J gene: TRBJ1-5; CDR3 protein: CASSGDRVRNQPQHF
clone size: once; CDR3 length: 15; V gene: TRBV5-1; J gene: TRBJ2-2; CDR3 protein: CASSVTAGVIGELFF
clone size: NA; CDR3 length: 14; V gene: TRBV28; J gene: TRBJ1-5; CDR3 protein: CASSSIQGSQPQHF
clone size: NA; CDR3 length: 13; V gene: TRBV6-5; J gene: TRBJ2-7; CDR3 protein: CASRATSAYEQYF
clone size: NA; CDR3 length: 15; V gene: TRBV6-5; J gene: TRBJ2-1; CDR3 protein: CATALVAGGPLEQFF
clone size: NA; CDR3 length: 15; V gene: TRBV6-2/TRBV6-3; J gene: TRBJ2-1; CDR3 protein: CASSSYAGGRNEQFF
clone size: NA; CDR3 length: 13; V gene: TRBV18; J gene: TRBJ2-5; CDR3 protein: CASSPPVGGTQYF
clone size: NA; CDR3 length: 15; V gene: TRBV30; J gene: TRBJ2-6; CDR3 protein: CAWDRGVSGANVLTF
clone size: NA; CDR3 length: 19; V gene: TRBV6-6; J gene: TRBJ1-3; CDR3 protein: CASSRPWLNNPLSGNTIYF
clone size: NA; CDR3 length: 13; V gene: TRBV9; J gene: TRBJ2-1; CDR3 protein: CASSVWPGNEQFF
clone size: NA; CDR3 length: 14; V gene: TRBV5-1; J gene: TRBJ1-1; CDR3 protein: CASSLASGGTEAFF
clone size: NA; CDR3 length: 17; V gene: TRBV3-1/TRBV3-2; J gene: TRBJ1-1; CDR3 protein: CASSQEGRGKGNTEAFF
clone size: NA; CDR3 length: 14; V gene: TRBV5-8; J gene: TRBJ1-3; CDR3 protein: CASSLGGSGNTIYF
clone size: NA; CDR3 length: 11; V gene: TRBV2; J gene: TRBJ1-2; CDR3 protein: CASRPDLSYTF
clone size: NA; CDR3 length: 17; V gene: TRBV9; J gene: TRBJ1-2; CDR3 protein: CASSAQGAPVSNYGYTF
clone size: NA; CDR3 length: 15; V gene: TRBV9; J gene: TRBJ2-1; CDR3 protein: CASSVARSPSYEQFF
clone size: few; CDR3 length: 17; V gene: TRBV27; J gene: TRBJ1-5; CDR3 protein: CASSPRGDRGSNQPQHF
clone size: NA; CDR3 length: 16; V gene: TRBV24-1; J gene: TRBJ2-1; CDR3 protein: CATSDGTSGPNNEQFF
clone size: NA; CDR3 length: 15; V gene: TRBV6-5; J gene: TRBJ1-1; CDR3 protein: CASSFGGLLNTEAFF
clone size: NA; CDR3 length: 14; V gene: TRBV7-2; J gene: TRBJ1-1; CDR3 protein: CASSLVNNGAEAFF
clone size: NA; CDR3 length: 13; V gene: TRBV9; J gene: TRBJ1-4; CDR3 protein: CASSVDRGEKLFF
clone size: NA; CDR3 length: 16; V gene: TRBV5-1; J gene: TRBJ1-1; CDR3 protein: CASSLDTANMNTEAFF
clone size: NA; CDR3 length: 16; V gene: TRBV4-1; J gene: TRBJ2-7; CDR3 protein: CASSHKLDLDLYEQYF
clone size: NA; CDR3 length: 15; V gene: TRBV7-2; J gene: TRBJ1-3; CDR3 protein: CASSQVGFSGNTIYF
clone size: few; CDR3 length: 14; V gene: TRBV5-4; J gene: TRBJ1-3; CDR3 protein: CASSLDISGNTIYF
clone size: NA; CDR3 length: 13; V gene: TRBV28; J gene: TRBJ1-5; CDR3 protein: CASKWGVNQPQHF
clone size: NA; CDR3 length: 18; V gene: TRBV7-2; J gene: TRBJ2-3; CDR3 protein: CASSNPGLAGGRTDTQYF